This TCR beta chain comes out of a study of metastatic and nonmetastatic thyroid tumors. A note on this clone: This likely comes from a read error, as the CDR3 has no conserved phenylalanine or tryptophan at its end.

All patients reached thyroid surgery having received no treatment beforehand. TCRdb re-analyzed the PCR reads through MiXCR. In the table there are about 25,000 clones, 20% to 25% of which are singletons. The CDR3 spans 15 residues. The germline CDR1 and CDR2 sequences are WSHSY and SAAADI. The V and J ends lost 3 bases and 7 bases, in that order; junction bases with no gene match: 7. The sequencing input was blood. This TCR was sampled from a male donor with papillary thyroid cancer or a benign thyroid nodule (not recorded which). Some clones in this sample may be carry-over from other donors' samples. This rearrangement joins TRBV10-2 to TRBJ2-7, with 12 bases aligning to TRBD1. CDR3 region: CASSEPGQGAPEQYL. Written as DNA, the CDR3 is TGCGCCAGCAGTGAACCGGGACAGGGGGCGCCGGAGCAGTACTTG.